The T cell receptor beta chain under discussion was sequenced for a study of regulatory T cells in long-lasting Graves disease. Study observations and caveats: Persistent disease showed a preference for TRBV28, TRBJ1-2 and TRBJ2-5.

Time point described: newly diagnosed GD, antithyroid drugs for less than 3 months. From PBMCs, RNA was extracted and then used to make the TCR library. This clonotype was seen ten or more times. As yet, its antigen is unknown. The ends lost 9 bases at V and 4 bases at J; junction bases unmatched: 12. The length of the CDR3 is 15 residues. Per germline, CDR1 LNHNV and CDR2 YYDKDF (reference sequence). Arm-PCR of CDR3 regions and iRepertoire HTBI primers were used to build TCR beta libraries. Via MiXCR, TCRdb re-called the multiplex PCR reads, giving one row per CDR3 protein. The sample includes hundreds of thousands of distinct CDR3 sequences, approximately 13% of them seen just once. The sample was also reused in another study, on T cells in Graves' hyperthyroidism and ophthalmopathy. That report adds: First-round RT-PCR of the TCR CDR3 relied on the HTBI primer set.

The sample consisted of peripheral blood mononuclear cells (PBMCs), taken at new diagnosis, from a patient treated with antithyroid drugs. The chain uses TRBV15 and TRBJ2-1, with TRBD1 identical over 7 bases. The clonotype originates from a man aged 25 to 40 with Graves disease. CDR3 bases: TGTGCCACGACTATGCCGCAGGGGGAATACAATGAGCAGTTCTTC. Amino acids: CATTMPQGEYNEQFF.